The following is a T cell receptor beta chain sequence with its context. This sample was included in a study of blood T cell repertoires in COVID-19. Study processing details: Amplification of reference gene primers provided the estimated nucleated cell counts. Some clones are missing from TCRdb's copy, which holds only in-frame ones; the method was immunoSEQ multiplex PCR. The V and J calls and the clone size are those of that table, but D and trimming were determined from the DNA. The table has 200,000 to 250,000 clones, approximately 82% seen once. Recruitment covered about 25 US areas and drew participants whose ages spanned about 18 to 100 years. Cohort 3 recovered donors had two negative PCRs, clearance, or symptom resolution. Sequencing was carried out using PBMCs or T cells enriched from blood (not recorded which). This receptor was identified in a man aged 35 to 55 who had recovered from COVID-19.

CDR3 protein: CASGKFNSPLHF. In DNA, the CDR3 is TGTGCCAGCGGCAAATTTAATTCACCCCTCCACTTT. This chain links TRBV28 with TRBJ1-6; D is ambiguous. The CDR3 sequence is 12 residues long. Trimming pared 8 bases from V and 6 bases from J, leaving 8 bases between. CDR1 is MDHEN, CDR2 SYDVKM, per germline.